What follows are 31 T cell receptor beta chains derived from one specimen sequenced in a study of cytomegalovirus exposure and HLA in healthy donors. The PCR was carried out with 60 Vbeta primers and 13 Jbeta primers. Sequenced by immunoSEQ multiplex PCR; TCRdb stores in-frame clones only, minus some. This sample has around 130,000 clones, with over 60% found just once. The specimen was PBMCs. These receptors were taken from a man aged 18 to 29 in good health and CMV-seropositive.

The chain links TRBV5-1 to TRBJ1-2, with unresolved D. Germline assignment: CDR1 SGHRS and CDR2 YFSETQ. V dropped 4 bases and J dropped 3 bases, with 22 bases sitting between them. The CDR3 runs 17 residues. CDR3 coding DNA: TGCGCCAGCAGCCTGACTCTTCGATCCGGCGGGGACTATGGCTACACCTTC. Translated, it gives CASSLTLRSGGDYGYTF.

Turning to this clone: The junction shows a germline mismatch at one end, possibly a read error. The chain joins TRBV19 to TRBJ2-6; tentatively, D is TRBD2 (6 bases). The germline CDR1 and CDR2 sequences are LNHDA and SQIVND (reference sequence). The CDR3 runs 17 residues. DNA for the CDR3: TGTGCCAGTAGTTCATCGGGGGTAAGGGCTGGGGCCAACGGCCTGACTTTC. Its protein product is CASSSSGVRAGANGLTF. The variable domain in full, completed from reference TRBV19 and TRBJ2-6, reads DGGITQSPKYLFRKEGQNVTLSCEQNLNHDAMYWYRQDPGQGLRLIYYSQIVNDFQKGDIAEGYSVSREKKESFPLTVTSAQKNPTAFYLCASSSSGVRAGANGLTFGAGSRLTVL.

V is TRBV23-1 and J is TRBJ1-4; TRBD1 aligns across 7 bases. TRBV23-1 is sorted into the ORF group, with uncertain function. Trimming cost V 8 bases and J 5 bases; bases outside gene matches: 5. CDR3 length: 13 amino acids. CDR3 region: CASCIRGNEKLFF. CDR3 nucleotides: TGCGCCAGCTGTATCAGGGGGAATGAAAAACTGTTTTTT.

The chain is built from TRBV12-5 and TRBJ2-2; D uncertain. Germline V CDR1 and CDR2: LGHNT, FRNRAP. The CDR3 contains 18 residues. Deletions cut 1 base from V and 3 bases from J, with 18 bases between. The CDR3 reads CASGLAADGEWYTGELFF. The CDR3 bases are TGTGCTAGTGGTTTGGCGGCCGACGGAGAGTGGTACACCGGGGAGCTGTTTTTT.

This chain links TRBV9 with TRBJ1-1; 8 bases are a match to TRBD1. The CDR3 is 14 residues long. The V gene's germline CDR1 is SGDLS and CDR2 YYNGEE. J gave up 5 bases and V 4 bases, and 7 bases lay outside the gene matches. The CDR3 bases are TGTGCCAGCAGCACCTTGACAGGGGTTACTGAAGCTTTCTTT. This sequence encodes CASSTLTGVTEAFF.

This chain uses TRBV6-6 with TRBJ1-2; D is unclear. This CDR3 is 13 amino acids long. The V and J ends lost 0 bases and 9 bases respectively, with 11 bases between them. Per germline, CDR1 MNHNY and CDR2 SVGAGI (reference sequence). In nucleotides, the CDR3 is TGTGCCAGCAGTTACTCGAAACAGCTCAGCTACACCTTC. Encoded protein: CASSYSKQLSYTF.

Note on this clone: Other DNA sequences in this sample translate to the same CDR3. V is TRBV10-3 and J is TRBJ1-1; possible D gene TRBD1, 6 bases. The length of the CDR3 is 13 residues. The germline V and J ends were trimmed by 4 bases and 1 base, with 7 bases remaining between them. The germline CDR1 and CDR2 sequences are ENHRY and SYGVKD. This CDR3 reads CAISGTANTEAFF. Here the CDR3 DNA reads TGTGCCATCAGTGGGACAGCGAACACTGAAGCTTTCTTT.

This chain uses TRBV5-1 with TRBJ1-1; 7 bases line up with TRBD1. Looked up from germline, CDR1 is SGHRS and CDR2 is YFSETQ. This CDR3 comprises 14 residues. V shed 4 bases and J 1 base; nucleotides not matched to a gene: 4. CDR3 protein: CASSPGQTNTEAFF. CDR3 coding DNA: TGCGCCAGCAGCCCGGGACAGACGAACACTGAAGCTTTCTTT.

The rearrangement joins TRBV6-5 to TRBJ2-3, with D possibly being TRBD2 (7 bases). The CDR3 has 15 residues. Germline V gene lookup returns CDR1 MNHEY and CDR2 SVGAGI. Trimming took off 2 bases at V and 6 bases at J, with 15 bases between the two ends. In nucleotides, the CDR3 is TGTGCCAGCAGTTACCCGGGGGGCGGAGGGGATACGCAGTATTTT. Translation gives CASSYPGGGGDTQYF.

The chain links TRBV5-1 to TRBJ2-1; TRBD2 matches at 9 bases. Trimming cost V 0 bases and J 1 base; bases outside gene matches: 11. Germline loops: CDR1 SGHRS, CDR2 YFSETQ. The CDR3 runs to 19 residues. The CDR3 nucleotides read TGCGCCAGCAGCTTGGAATTAGCGGGAGCCTCACAGTCCTACAATGAGCAGTTCTTC. Translated: CASSLELAGASQSYNEQFF.

The V and J genes are TRBV28 and TRBJ1-2; D not certain. CDR3 length: 11 amino acids. The V gene's germline CDR1 is MDHEN and CDR2 SYDVKM. The V gene lost 8 bases and the J gene lost 5 bases, with 9 bases spanning the gap. The CDR3: CASFSLYGYTF. DNA for the CDR3: TGTGCCAGCTTCTCTTTATATGGCTACACCTTC.

V and J are TRBV9 and TRBJ2-5, with D perhaps TRBD1 (6 bases). CDR3 length equals 13 residues. Trimming removed 4 bases at V and 2 bases at J, with 9 bases between. Per germline, CDR1 SGDLS and CDR2 YYNGEE. The CDR3 sequence is CASSSGHQETQYF. DNA for the CDR3: TGTGCCAGCAGCTCGGGACATCAAGAGACCCAGTACTTC.

The gene calls are TRBV30 and TRBJ1-1; possibly TRBD1 for D (6 bases). V lost 1 base to trimming and J lost 4 bases, with 13 bases between them. The CDR3 covers 14 residues. Germline V gene sequence: CDR1 GTSNPN, CDR2 SVGIG (reference sequence). The CDR3 sequence is CAWSERGGATEAFF. The CDR3 nucleotides read TGTGCCTGGAGTGAGAGGGGGGGGGCCACTGAAGCTTTCTTT.

The V gene is TRBV15, the J gene TRBJ1-5, with D perhaps TRBD1 (6 bases). Trimming shortened V by 4 bases and J by 3 bases, and 13 bases separated the two germline ends. Germline CDR1 LNHNV, CDR2 YYDKDF (reference sequence). The CDR3 is made up of 15 amino acids. CDR3 nucleotide sequence: TGTGCCACCAGCATTCGACAGGATCTCAATCAGCCCCAGCATTTT. The encoded protein is CATSIRQDLNQPQHF.

The V call is TRBV14, the J call TRBJ2-4, with 7 nucleotides matching TRBD1. V trimming: 4 bases; J trimming: 16 bases; junction bases outside the gene matches: 7. Germline CDR1 SGHDN, CDR2 FVKESK. This CDR3 comprises 11 residues. The CDR3: CASSRDREFYF. The DNA for the CDR3 is TGTGCCAGCAGCCGAGACAGGGAATTCTACTTC.

This clone was seen only a few times. J is TRBJ2-2 and V is TRBV6-1; D may be TRBD2 (7 bases). Trimming removed 5 bases from V and 7 bases from J, with 14 bases in between. The CDR3 extends over 14 amino acids. The V gene's germline CDR1 is MNHNS and CDR2 SASEGT. The CDR3 DNA reads as TGTGCCAGCAGTACAGGGAGGGACGGCGGGGAGCTGTTTTTT. Its protein is CASSTGRDGGELFF.

CDR3 residues: CASTDPGTPKGYTF. The CDR3 nucleotides read TGTGCCAGCACAGACCCCGGGACTCCCAAGGGCTACACCTTC. The V gene is TRBV28, the J gene TRBJ1-2; possible D gene TRBD1, 5 bases. The V and J ends lost 7 bases and 8 bases respectively, with 20 bases between them. Germline loops: CDR1 MDHEN, CDR2 SYDVKM. The CDR3 contains 14 residues.

This clone was observed a single time. This rearrangement joins TRBV5-1 to TRBJ1-1; 7 positions agree with TRBD1. The ends lost 3 bases at V and 0 bases at J; junction bases unmatched: 8. Germline V gene lookup returns CDR1 SGHRS and CDR2 YFSETQ. The CDR3 is made up of 16 amino acids. The CDR3 DNA follows: TGCGCCAGCAGCTGGAGGGGGCGGGAAGTGAACACTGAAGCTTTCTTT. Encoded protein: CASSWRGREVNTEAFF. Supplemented by reference TRBV5-1 and TRBJ1-1, the full variable domain reads KAGVTQTPRYLIKTRGQQVTLSCSPISGHRSVSWYQQTPGQGLQFLFEYFSETQRNKGNFPGRFSGRQFSNSRSEMNVSTLELGDSALYLCASSWRGREVNTEAFFGQGTRLTVV.

V usage is TRBV5-1 and J usage is TRBJ2-7, with a weak D call TRBD2 (6 bases). Germline V CDR1 and CDR2: SGHRS, YFSETQ. This CDR3 region has 16 residues. Trimming took off 4 bases at V and 0 bases at J, with 17 bases between the two ends. The CDR3 spells CASSPSLAGSSYEQYF. The CDR3 DNA reads as TGCGCCAGCAGCCCCTCTTTGGCCGGGAGCTCCTACGAGCAGTACTTC.

This chain connects TRBV19 to TRBJ1-1; 7 bases map to TRBD1. V shed 6 bases and J 3 bases; nucleotides not matched to a gene: 19. This CDR3 region has 18 residues. Germline V gene data show CDR1 as LNHDA and CDR2 as SQIVND (reference sequence). This CDR3 reads CASRNDQDRRSLHTEAFF. The CDR3 DNA follows: TGTGCCAGTAGGAACGACCAGGACAGGAGGTCTTTGCACACTGAAGCTTTCTTT.

The V and J genes are TRBV7-9 and TRBJ2-3, with D unclear. The CDR3 is made up of 14 amino acids. Germline V CDR1 and CDR2: SEHNR, FQNEAQ (reference sequence). Between the trimmed V and J ends, which lost 0 bases and 2 bases, there was a span of 6 bases. CDR3 protein: CASSLALPTDTQYF. The CDR3 DNA follows: TGTGCCAGCAGCTTAGCACTCCCCACAGATACGCAGTATTTT.

The rearrangement uses TRBV6-1 and TRBJ1-6; TRBD1 aligns across 7 bases. Trimming cost V 11 bases and J 6 bases; bases outside gene matches: 10. Germline V CDR1 and CDR2: MNHNS, SASEGT. The CDR3 sequence is 14 residues long. CDR3 coding DNA: TGTGCCTCCCTGATGGGGACAGCTAATTCACCCCTCCACTTT. This codes for CASLMGTANSPLHF.

The V gene is TRBV6-5, the J gene TRBJ2-3, with 8 positions matching TRBD1. This CDR3 has 15 residues. The germline CDR1 and CDR2 sequences are MNHEY and SVGAGI. With V trimmed by 5 bases and J by 1 base, 5 bases remained unmatched. CDR3 nucleotides: TGTGCCAGCAGTCCTTCGGGACAGGGCACAGATACGCAGTATTTT. It translates to CASSPSGQGTDTQYF.

The V gene is TRBV4-2, the J gene TRBJ2-1, with a tentative D call TRBD2 (6 bases). CDR1 is LGHNA and CDR2 is YNFKEQ in the germline V gene. The CDR3 is 11 amino acids. Trimming took 3 bases from V and 13 from J, leaving 10 bases between them. CDR3 nucleotide sequence: TGTGCCAGCAGCCAGGGGACTGATCAGTTCTTC. This translates into CASSQGTDQFF.

This rearrangement joins TRBV6-5 to TRBJ2-7; 10 nucleotides agree with TRBD1. Germline V gene lookup returns CDR1 MNHEY and CDR2 SVGAGI. V dropped 6 bases and J dropped 3; count of bases not matched to a gene: 8. This CDR3 contains 15 residues. This CDR3 reads CASRSRGTGDYEQYF. CDR3 nucleotide sequence: TGTGCCAGCAGGTCAAGAGGGACAGGGGACTACGAGCAGTACTTC.

This rearrangement joins TRBV6-5 to TRBJ2-1; the match to TRBD1 covers 12 bases. J lost 6 bases, V lost 6 bases, and 3 bases had no gene match. The germline V gene encodes CDR1 MNHEY and CDR2 SVGAGI. CDR3 size: 14 residues. CDR3 in amino acids: CASRQGQGANEQFF. CDR3 coding DNA: TGTGCCAGCAGACAGGGACAGGGGGCCAATGAGCAGTTCTTC.

V and J are TRBV19 and TRBJ2-7, with TRBD2 identical over 8 bases. The CDR3 has 16 residues. Trimming cost V 6 bases and J 0 bases; bases outside gene matches: 10. Germline-derived CDR1 and CDR2 are LNHDA and SQIVND (reference sequence). The CDR3 DNA reads as TGTGCCAGTAGCCCCGGGGGGGGACGGAGCTCCTACGAGCAGTACTTC. Its translation: CASSPGGGRSSYEQYF.

This chain joins TRBV6-1 and TRBJ1-5; D call uncertain. Trimming shortened V by 2 bases and J by 1 base, and 6 bases separated the two germline ends. This CDR3 has 14 residues. The V gene's germline CDR1 is MNHNS and CDR2 SASEGT. The CDR3 region is CASSELVSNQPQHF. In DNA, the CDR3 is TGTGCCAGCAGTGAACTAGTGAGCAATCAGCCCCAGCATTTT.

The chain carries TRBV7-9 and TRBJ2-3; D uncertain. The length of the CDR3 is 12 residues. Trimming left V 4 bases short and J 3 bases short, with 5 bases between. Germline CDR1 reads SEHNR; CDR2 reads FQNEAQ (reference sequence). CDR3 sequence: CASSSTTDTQYF. The CDR3, as DNA: TGTGCCAGCAGCTCCACAACAGATACGCAGTATTTT.

The chain employs TRBV19 and TRBJ1-1, with D perhaps TRBD1 (5 bases). Trimming removed 5 bases at V and 0 bases at J, with 10 bases between. The CDR3 sequence is 14 residues long. Germline CDR1 and CDR2: LNHDA and SQIVND (reference sequence). The CDR3 DNA reads as TGTGCCAGTAGTTGGGGGGGAATGAACACTGAAGCTTTCTTT. It codes for CASSWGGMNTEAFF.

V and J are TRBV9 and TRBJ2-1; TRBD2 is a possible D gene (6 bases). The V end lost 2 bases, the J end lost 9 bases, and 21 bases lay between the germline ends. This CDR3 has 16 residues. Germline V lookup: CDR1 SGDLS, CDR2 YYNGEE. This chain's CDR3 is CASSVGGGRFNGEQFF. The CDR3 coding sequence is TGTGCCAGCAGCGTCGGGGGAGGCAGATTCAACGGTGAGCAGTTCTTC. The whole variable domain, filled in from reference TRBV9 and TRBJ2-1, reads DSGVTQTPKHLITATGQRVTLRCSPRSGDLSVYWYQQSLDQGLQFLIQYYNGEERAKGNILERFSAQQFPDLHSELNLSSLELGDSALYFCASSVGGGRFNGEQFFGPGTRLTVL.